This T cell receptor beta chain is from a study of pediatric ulcerative colitis. Trimming shortened V by 3 bases and J by 5 bases, and 10 bases separated the two germline ends. The CDR3 contains 13 residues. Germline CDR1 reads MNHEY; CDR2 reads SMNVEV (reference sequence). In the case of this clone: The antigen is not known.

Study-level findings and limits: Clonal expansions reduced rectal repertoire diversity in acute severe colitis. A couple of rectal CDR3 clonotypes occurred in all ulcerative colitis patients.

Method: immunoSEQ multiplex PCR; TCRdb's copy keeps in-frame clones and lacks some. Here the sample spans over 4,000 clones, around 94% being singletons. Input material: blood. This clonotype originated in a boy aged 5-17 years who was a control in a study of pediatric ulcerative colitis. The chain combines TRBV27 with TRBJ2-5; D uncertain. CDR3 loop: CASSLGGAETQYF. CDR3 nucleotides: TGTGCCAGCAGTTTGGGTGGCGCCGAGACCCAGTACTTC.